The 8 T cell receptor beta chains below come from one sample, sequenced in a study of memory CD4+ T cells and cytomegalovirus serostatus (dated by TCRdb to between 2017 and 2020). The method was the immunoSEQ multiplex PCR assay. Drawn from immuneACCESS, this table holds only the in-frame rearrangements with V and J called that TCRdb kept. Clones are partly lost; checked studies trace under half to an unresolved V gene and leave the rest unexplained. This sample comprises just under 65,000 clones, roughly three quarters of them detected only once. The ten largest account for 0.88% of the sample. A FACSAria II was used to sort memory CD4+ T cells, defined as single viable CD3+CD4+CD8-CD45RO+ cells. The sequenced material came from memory CD4+ T cells from blood. Receptors originate from an adult in good health and CMV-seronegative.

The rearrangement uses TRBV4-1 and TRBJ1-2; TRBD1 might be the D (6 bases). The germline V gene encodes CDR1 MGHRA and CDR2 YSYEKL. Trimming removed 4 bases at V and 7 bases at J, with 34 bases between. The CDR3 consists of 20 residues. CDR3 coding DNA: TGCGCCAGCAGCCCAAAAGCACTCATGACGGGGGCTTGGGAGGTTCTTGGCTACACCTTC. It is translated as CASSPKALMTGAWEVLGYTF.

There are a few counts of this clone. The CDR3 is CSVEGGMGPDTQYF. CDR3 in DNA: TGCAGCGTTGAAGGGGGGATGGGGCCAGATACGCAGTATTTT. This rearrangement joins TRBV29-1 to TRBJ2-3; either TRBD1 or TRBD2 may fit D (5 bases each). CDR3 length: 14 residues. V was clipped by 1 base and J by 4 bases, with 12 bases between them. Germline V lookup: CDR1 SQVTM, CDR2 ANQGSEA.

Points on this clone: At the DNA level, this CDR3 is encoded by other sequences in the same sample as well. The rearrangement joins TRBV19 to TRBJ1-2, with D unclear. V lost 3 bases and J lost 3, with 8 bases in between. Per germline, CDR1 LNHDA and CDR2 SQIVND (reference sequence). This CDR3 has 13 amino acids. The CDR3, as DNA: TGTGCCAGTAGTATTGGGAGGGACTATGGCTACACCTTC. Its protein product is CASSIGRDYGYTF.

This clone showed up just once. The J gene is TRBJ2-5, the V gene TRBV6-5, with 8 positions matching TRBD2. J lost 3 bases, V lost 2 bases, and 5 bases had no gene match. Germline CDR1 MNHEY, CDR2 SVGAGI. There are 15 residues in the CDR3. In DNA form, the CDR3 reads TGTGCCAGCAGTTACCTGCGGGGGGCCAAAGAGACCCAGTACTTC. Translated: CASSYLRGAKETQYF.

The chain uses TRBV19 and TRBJ1-2; no definite D call. Germline CDR1 LNHDA, CDR2 SQIVND (reference sequence). Between the trimmed V and J ends, which lost 0 bases and 12 bases, there was a span of 11 bases. This CDR3 contains 12 residues. The CDR3 region has the DNA TGTGCCAGTAGTATAGATCGGGGAATACACACCTTC. Protein product: CASSIDRGIHTF.

This rearrangement joins TRBV28 to TRBJ1-5, with D hard to call. Germline lookup yields CDR1 MDHEN and CDR2 SYDVKM. Trimming cost V 7 bases and J 2 bases, with 12 bases left between them. The CDR3 consists of 14 residues. The CDR3 spells CASTTTVGNQPQHF. The DNA of the CDR3 is TGTGCCAGCACCACGACGGTAGGCAATCAGCCCCAGCATTTT.

The V and J genes are TRBV28 and TRBJ2-3, with 7 positions matching TRBD2. This CDR3 contains 13 residues. The V gene end was trimmed by 6 bases and the J gene end by 7 bases; junction bases not matched to a gene: 7. Germline V gives CDR1 MDHEN, CDR2 SYDVKM. In nucleotides, the CDR3 is TGTGCCAGCAGCTCGGGGGGATACCATACGCAGTATTTT. Translating it yields CASSSGGYHTQYF.

This clone was detected only once. The chain is built from TRBV28 and TRBJ2-3; D tentatively fits TRBD1 or TRBD2 (5 bases each). Germline values: CDR1 MDHEN, CDR2 SYDVKM. V was shortened by 10 bases and J by 7 bases, with 12 bases between the two germline ends. The CDR3 consists of 11 residues. In DNA, the CDR3 is TGTGCCACCCTCTCGGGGCATACGCAGTATTTT. Its translation is CATLSGHTQYF.